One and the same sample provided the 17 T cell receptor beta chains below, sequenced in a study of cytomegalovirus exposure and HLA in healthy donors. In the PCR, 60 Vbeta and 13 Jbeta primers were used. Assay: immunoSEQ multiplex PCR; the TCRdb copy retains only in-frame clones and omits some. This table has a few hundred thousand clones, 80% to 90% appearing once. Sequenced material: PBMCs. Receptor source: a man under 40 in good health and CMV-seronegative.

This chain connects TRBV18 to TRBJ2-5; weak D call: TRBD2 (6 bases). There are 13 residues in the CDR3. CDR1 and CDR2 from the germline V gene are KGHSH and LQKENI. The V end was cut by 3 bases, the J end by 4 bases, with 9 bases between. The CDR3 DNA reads TGTGCCAGCTCACCGCGGGAATCAGAGACCCAGTACTTC. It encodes CASSPRESETQYF.

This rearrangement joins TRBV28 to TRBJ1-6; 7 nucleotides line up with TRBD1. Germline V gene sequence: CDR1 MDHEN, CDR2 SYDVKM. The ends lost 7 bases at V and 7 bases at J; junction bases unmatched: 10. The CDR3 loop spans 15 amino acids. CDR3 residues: CASTSLGQANSPLHF. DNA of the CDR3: TGTGCCAGCACTTCCCTCGGACAGGCGAATTCACCCCTCCACTTT.

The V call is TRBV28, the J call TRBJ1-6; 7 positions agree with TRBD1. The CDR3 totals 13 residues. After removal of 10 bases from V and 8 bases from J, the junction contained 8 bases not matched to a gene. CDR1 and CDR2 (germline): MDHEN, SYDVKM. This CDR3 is CATQGVGDSPLHF. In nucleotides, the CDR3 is TGTGCCACTCAGGGGGTGGGGGATTCACCCCTCCACTTT.

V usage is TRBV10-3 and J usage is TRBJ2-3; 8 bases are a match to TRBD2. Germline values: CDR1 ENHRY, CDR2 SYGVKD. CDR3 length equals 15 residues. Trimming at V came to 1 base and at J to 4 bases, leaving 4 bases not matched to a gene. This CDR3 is CAISEWTSPADTQYF. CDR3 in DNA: TGTGCCATCAGTGAGTGGACTAGCCCGGCAGATACGCAGTATTTT.

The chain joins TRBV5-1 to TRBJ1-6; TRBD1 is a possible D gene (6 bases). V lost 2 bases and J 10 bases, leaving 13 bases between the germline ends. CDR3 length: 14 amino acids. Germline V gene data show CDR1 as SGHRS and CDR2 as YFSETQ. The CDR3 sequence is CASSFSQGGSPLHF. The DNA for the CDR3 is TGCGCCAGCAGCTTCTCACAGGGCGGGTCACCCCTCCACTTT.

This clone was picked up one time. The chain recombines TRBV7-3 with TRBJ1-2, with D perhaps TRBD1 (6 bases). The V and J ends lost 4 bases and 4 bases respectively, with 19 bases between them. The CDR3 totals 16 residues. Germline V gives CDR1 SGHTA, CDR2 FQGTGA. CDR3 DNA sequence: TGTGCCAGCAGCTCCTACTCGCGACAGGAACGCTATGGCTACACCTTC. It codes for CASSSYSRQERYGYTF. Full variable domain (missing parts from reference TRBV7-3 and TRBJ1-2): GAGVSQTPSNKVTEKGKYVELRCDPISGHTALYWYRQSLGQGPEFLIYFQGTGAADDSGLPNDRFFAVRPEGSVSTLKIQRTERGDSAVYLCASSSYSRQERYGYTFGSGTRLTVV.

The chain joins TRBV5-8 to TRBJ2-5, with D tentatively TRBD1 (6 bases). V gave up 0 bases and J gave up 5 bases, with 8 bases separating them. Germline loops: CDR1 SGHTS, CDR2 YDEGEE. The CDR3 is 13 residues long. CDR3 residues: CASSLAQGETQYF. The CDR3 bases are TGTGCCAGCAGCTTGGCGCAGGGGGAGACCCAGTACTTC.

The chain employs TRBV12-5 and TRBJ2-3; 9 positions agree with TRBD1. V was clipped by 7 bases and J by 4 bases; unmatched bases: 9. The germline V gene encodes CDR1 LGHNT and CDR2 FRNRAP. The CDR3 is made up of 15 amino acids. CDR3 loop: CASAPRDREADTQYF. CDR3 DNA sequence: TGTGCTAGTGCCCCCCGGGACAGGGAAGCAGATACGCAGTATTTT.

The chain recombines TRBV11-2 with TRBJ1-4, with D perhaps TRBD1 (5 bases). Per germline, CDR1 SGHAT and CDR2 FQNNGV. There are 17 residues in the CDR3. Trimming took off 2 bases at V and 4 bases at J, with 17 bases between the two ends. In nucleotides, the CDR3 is TGTGCCAGCAGCTTAAGAACCTACAGGAGGGTTAATGAAAAACTGTTTTTT. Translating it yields CASSLRTYRRVNEKLFF.

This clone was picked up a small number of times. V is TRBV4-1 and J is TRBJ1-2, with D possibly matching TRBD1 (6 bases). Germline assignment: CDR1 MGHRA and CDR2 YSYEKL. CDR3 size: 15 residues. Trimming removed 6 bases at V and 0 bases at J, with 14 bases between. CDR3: CASSLDRIANYGYTF. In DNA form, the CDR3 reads TGCGCCAGCAGTCTCGACAGGATCGCTAACTATGGCTACACCTTC.

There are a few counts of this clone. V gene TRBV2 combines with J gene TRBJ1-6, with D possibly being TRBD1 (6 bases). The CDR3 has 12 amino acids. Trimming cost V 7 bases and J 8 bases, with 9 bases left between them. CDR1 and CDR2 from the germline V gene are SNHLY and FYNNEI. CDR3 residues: CASTRGDSPLHF. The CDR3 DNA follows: TGTGCCAGCACCAGGGGTGATTCACCCCTCCACTTT.

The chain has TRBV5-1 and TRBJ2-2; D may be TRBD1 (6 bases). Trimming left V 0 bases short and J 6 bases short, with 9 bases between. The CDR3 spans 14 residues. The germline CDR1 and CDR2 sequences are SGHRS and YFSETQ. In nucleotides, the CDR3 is TGCGCCAGCAGCTTGGCAGGGGTGTCCGGGGAGCTGTTTTTT. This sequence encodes CASSLAGVSGELFF.

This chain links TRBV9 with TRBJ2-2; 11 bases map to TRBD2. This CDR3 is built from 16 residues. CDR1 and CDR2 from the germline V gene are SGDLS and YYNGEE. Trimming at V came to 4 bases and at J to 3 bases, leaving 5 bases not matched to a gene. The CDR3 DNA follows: TGTGCCAGCAGCCCAAGACTAGCGGGGCACACCGGGGAGCTGTTTTTT. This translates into CASSPRLAGHTGELFF.

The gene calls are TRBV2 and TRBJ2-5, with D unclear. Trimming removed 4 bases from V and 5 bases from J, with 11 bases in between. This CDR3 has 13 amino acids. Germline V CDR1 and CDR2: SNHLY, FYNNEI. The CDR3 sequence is CASSGGTGETQYF. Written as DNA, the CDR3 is TGTGCCAGCAGTGGAGGCACTGGGGAGACCCAGTACTTC.

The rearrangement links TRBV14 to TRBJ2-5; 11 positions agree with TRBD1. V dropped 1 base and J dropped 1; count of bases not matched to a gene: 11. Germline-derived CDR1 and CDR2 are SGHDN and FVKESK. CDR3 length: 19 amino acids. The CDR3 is CASSQGGQGAELLQETQYF. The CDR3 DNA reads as TGTGCCAGCAGCCAAGGCGGACAGGGGGCCGAATTACTCCAAGAGACCCAGTACTTC. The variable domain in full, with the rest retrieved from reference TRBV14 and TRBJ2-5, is EAGVTQFPSHSVIEKGQTVTLRCDPISGHDNLYWYRRVMGKEIKFLLHFVKESKQDESGMPNNRFLAERTGGTYSTLKVQPAELEDSGVYFCASSQGGQGAELLQETQYFGPGTRLLVL.

The CDR3 DNA is TGTGCCAGCAGCGGAGCGGGGGGTCCCGGGGAGCTGTTTTTT. Protein: CASSGAGGPGELFF. The chain links TRBV9 to TRBJ2-2; 9 bases line up with TRBD2. There are 14 residues in the CDR3. The V and J ends lost 3 bases and 6 bases, in that order; junction bases with no gene match: 3. Germline V lookup: CDR1 SGDLS, CDR2 YYNGEE.

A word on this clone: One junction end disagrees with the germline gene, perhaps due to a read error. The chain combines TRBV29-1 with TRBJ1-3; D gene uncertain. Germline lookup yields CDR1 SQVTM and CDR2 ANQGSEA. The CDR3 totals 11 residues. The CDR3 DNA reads TGCAGCGTTGAAGGTGTCGGGGTCAGGATCTTT. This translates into CSVEGVGVRIF.